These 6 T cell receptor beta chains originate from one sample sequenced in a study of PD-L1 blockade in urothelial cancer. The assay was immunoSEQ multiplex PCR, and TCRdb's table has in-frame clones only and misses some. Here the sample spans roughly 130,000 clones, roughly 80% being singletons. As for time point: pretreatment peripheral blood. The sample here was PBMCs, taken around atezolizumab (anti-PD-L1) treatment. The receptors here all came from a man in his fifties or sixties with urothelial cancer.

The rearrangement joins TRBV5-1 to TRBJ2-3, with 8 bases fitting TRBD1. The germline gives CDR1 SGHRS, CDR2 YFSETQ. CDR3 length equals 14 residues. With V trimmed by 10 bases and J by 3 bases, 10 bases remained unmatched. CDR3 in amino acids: CAVARGQDTDTQYF. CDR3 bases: TGCGCCGTTGCACGGGGACAGGATACAGATACGCAGTATTTT.

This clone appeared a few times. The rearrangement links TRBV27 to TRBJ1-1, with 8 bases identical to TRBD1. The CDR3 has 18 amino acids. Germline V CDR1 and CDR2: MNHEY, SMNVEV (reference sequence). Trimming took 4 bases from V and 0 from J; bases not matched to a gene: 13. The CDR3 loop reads CASSSTGGSLILNTEAFF. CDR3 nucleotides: TGTGCCAGCAGTTCCACAGGGGGTTCACTAATTCTGAACACTGAAGCTTTCTTT.

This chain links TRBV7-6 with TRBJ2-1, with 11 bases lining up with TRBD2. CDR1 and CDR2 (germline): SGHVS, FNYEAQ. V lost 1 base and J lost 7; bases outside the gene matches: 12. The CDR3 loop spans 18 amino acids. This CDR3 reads CASSLEGTSGSRGNEQFF. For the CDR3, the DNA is TGTGCCAGCAGCTTAGAGGGAACTAGCGGGAGTAGAGGGAATGAGCAGTTCTTC.

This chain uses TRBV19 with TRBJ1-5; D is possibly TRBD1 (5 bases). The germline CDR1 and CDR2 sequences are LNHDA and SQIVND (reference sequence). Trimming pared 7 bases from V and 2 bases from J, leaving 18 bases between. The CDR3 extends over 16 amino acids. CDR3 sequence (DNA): TGTGCCAGTACCCCCCGGAGGGGCGCGGGCAATCAGCCCCAGCATTTT. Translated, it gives CASTPRRGAGNQPQHF. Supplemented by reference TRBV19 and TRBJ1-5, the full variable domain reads DGGITQSPKYLFRKEGQNVTLSCEQNLNHDAMYWYRQDPGQGLRLIYYSQIVNDFQKGDIAEGYSVSREKKESFPLTVTSAQKNPTAFYLCASTPRRGAGNQPQHFGDGTRLSIL.

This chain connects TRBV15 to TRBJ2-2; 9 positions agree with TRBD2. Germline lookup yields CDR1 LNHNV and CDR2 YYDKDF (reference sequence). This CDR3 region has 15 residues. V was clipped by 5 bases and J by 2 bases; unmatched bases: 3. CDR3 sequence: CATSSLAGNTGELFF. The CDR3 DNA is TGTGCCACCAGCTCCCTAGCGGGAAACACCGGGGAGCTGTTTTTT.

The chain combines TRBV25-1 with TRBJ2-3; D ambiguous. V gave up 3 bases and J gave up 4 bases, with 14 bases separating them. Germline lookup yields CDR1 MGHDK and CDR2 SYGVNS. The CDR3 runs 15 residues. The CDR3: CASSDIVERPDTQYF. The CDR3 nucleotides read TGTGCCAGCAGTGATATAGTCGAGCGCCCAGATACGCAGTATTTT.